The clone carrying this T cell receptor beta chain was counted between two and nine times. The target antigen is unknown. The data originate from a study of vaccination and CD4 T cells after COVID-19. This CDR3 comprises 13 residues. Trimming took off 4 bases at V and 2 bases at J, with 6 bases between the two ends. Germline loops: CDR1 SGHTA, CDR2 FQGNSA. With the Oncomine TCR Beta short-read assay, DNA from cultured CD4+ T cells was sequenced. TCRdb itself ran the PCR reads through MiXCR, one entry per CDR3 protein. The sample comprises a few thousand distinct CDR3 sequences, around 69% of which are singletons, and 15% to 20% rests with the top ten. As for treatment: roughly ten-day PBMC culture with coronavirus spike peptide pools or control peptides (ViraFEST assay).

The TCR sequence derives from a human donor who had recovered from COVID-19. The sample comprised CD4+ T cells from blood, cultured in vitro. J is TRBJ1-5 and V is TRBV7-2; D gene ambiguous. CDR3 DNA sequence: TGTGCCAGCAGCTATAGGGGCAATCAGCCCCAGCATTTT. The encoded protein is CASSYRGNQPQHF.